A single sample gave rise to the 5 T cell receptor beta chains below, sequenced in a study of human T cells and chemical hapten exposure. Via MiXCR, TCRdb re-called the RACE reads, giving one row per CDR3 protein. The table lists roughly 130,000 distinct CDR3 sequences, approximately 9.5% of them singletons, with under 2% in the top ten. Time point of the sample: healthy volunteer bleed at 2 weeks. The template was total RNA from unfractionated whole blood. Sequencing input: whole blood. Source of these receptors: a male donor in good health. Some clones in this sample may be carry-over from other donors' samples.

V gene TRBV7-2 combines with J gene TRBJ2-7, with TRBD2 matching over 13 bases. Germline V lookup: CDR1 SGHTA, CDR2 FQGNSA. This CDR3 region has 18 residues. V lost 4 bases and J lost 1; bases outside the gene matches: 10. The CDR3 DNA follows: TGTGCCAGCAGCTCCGGGACTAGCGGGACGTTATCTTCCTACGAGCAGTACTTC. It encodes CASSSGTSGTLSSYEQYF.

This clonotype was recorded a few times. The chain joins TRBV7-9 to TRBJ1-1; TRBD1 aligns across 10 bases. Germline V gene data show CDR1 as SEHNR and CDR2 as FQNEAQ (reference sequence). This CDR3 is 16 amino acids long. Unmatched junction bases numbered 8, after V lost 5 bases and J lost 2 bases. In nucleotides, the CDR3 is TGTGCCAGCAGCCCCTTTCCGACAGGGGGCAACACTGAAGCTTTCTTT. It specifies CASSPFPTGGNTEAFF.

This clonotype was seen repeatedly, ten times or more. This chain links TRBV5-1 with TRBJ2-7; 10 bases agree with TRBD2. After removal of 1 base from V and 6 bases from J, the junction contained 4 bases not matched to a gene. The germline V gene encodes CDR1 SGHRS and CDR2 YFSETQ. The CDR3 spans 14 residues. The CDR3 loop reads CASSLKASGGEQYF. CDR3 nucleotides: TGCGCCAGCAGCTTGAAGGCTAGCGGGGGCGAGCAGTACTTC.

The V and J genes are TRBV29-1 and TRBJ1-1; D gene ambiguous. The CDR3 runs to 14 residues. Germline loops: CDR1 SQVTM, CDR2 ANQGSEA. Trimming pared 2 bases from V and 1 base from J, leaving 11 bases between. The CDR3, as DNA: TGCAGCGTTGAAAGCGGACGGGAGAACACTGAAGCTTTCTTT. Protein product: CSVESGRENTEAFF.

The V gene is TRBV6-1, the J gene TRBJ2-7; D is unclear. The CDR3 covers 14 residues. V was pared by 6 bases and J by 0 bases, with 12 bases between. Germline CDR1 and CDR2: MNHNS and SASEGT. CDR3 protein: CASRYSPSSYEQYF. The DNA for the CDR3 is TGTGCCAGCAGGTACAGTCCTTCCTCCTACGAGCAGTACTTC.